This T cell receptor (beta chain) was captured in a study of T cell repertoires in cytomegalovirus infection. Study context: An indication of both CMV infection and matching HLA type came from public TCR beta signatures.

In TCRdb, the reads were re-called with MiXCR into one record per CDR3 protein. The data contain nearly 550,000 distinct CDR3 sequences, more than 15% of them seen just once; the ten biggest clones take up 24%. This clonotype was seen a few times. Sample: CD8+ T cells from PBMCs. The source of this sequence is a human donor in good health (CMV status not recorded). Some clones in this sample may be carry-over from other donors' samples.

This CDR3 reads CATSRVPGTGGTEAFF. CDR3 DNA sequence: TGTGCCACCAGCAGAGTACCCGGGACAGGGGGCACTGAAGCTTTCTTT. The rearrangement uses TRBV15 and TRBJ1-1, with 11 bases identical to TRBD1. The CDR3 totals 16 residues. Unmatched junction bases numbered 5, after V lost 1 base and J lost 4 bases. The germline V gene encodes CDR1 LNHNV and CDR2 YYDKDF (reference sequence).